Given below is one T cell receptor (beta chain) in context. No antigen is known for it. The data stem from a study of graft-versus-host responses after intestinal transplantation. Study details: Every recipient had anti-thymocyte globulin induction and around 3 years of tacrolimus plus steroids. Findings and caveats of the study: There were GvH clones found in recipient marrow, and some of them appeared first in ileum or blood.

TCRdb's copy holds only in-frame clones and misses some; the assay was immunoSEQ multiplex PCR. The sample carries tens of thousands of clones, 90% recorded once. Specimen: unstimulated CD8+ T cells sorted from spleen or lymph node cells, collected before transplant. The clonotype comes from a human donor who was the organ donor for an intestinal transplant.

Here the CDR3 reads CASSLRGHQETQYF. CDR3 nucleotides: TGTGCCAGCAGTTTAAGGGGGCACCAAGAGACCCAGTACTTC. The chain uses TRBV28 and TRBJ2-5, with TRBD1 matching 7 bases. Unmatched junction bases numbered 0, after V lost 2 bases and J lost 0 bases. Germline-derived CDR1 and CDR2 are MDHEN and SYDVKM. This CDR3 is 14 amino acids long.